This T cell receptor (beta chain) was sequenced in a study of blood T cell repertoires in COVID-19. Study-level background: Acute and convalescent COVID-19 specimens originated in the United States, Italy and Spain. The analysed material was cDNA or gDNA that came from T cells, B-cell-depleted T cells, or PBMCs.

In the study's own analysis: Cell counts per sample came from amplifying reference gene primers. Clones were sequenced by immunoSEQ multiplex PCR, and TCRdb holds only the in-frame ones, with some missing. V, J and clone size are taken as reported in that table, and D and trimming were inferred from the DNA itself. This sample has more than 45,000 clones; approximately 80% occur once, and the top ten carry 11% to 15%. This clone was observed a single time. Sequences were obtained from peripheral blood. The receptor was derived from a human donor in a cohort sampled during active COVID-19.

CDR3: CASSWTRDRGKATNEKLFF. DNA of the CDR3: TGTGCCAGCAGCTGGACCCGGGACAGGGGGAAGGCAACTAATGAAAAACTGTTTTTT. The rearrangement links TRBV5-6 to TRBJ1-4; 11 bases match TRBD1. V lost 3 bases and J lost 0; bases outside the gene matches: 10. CDR1 SGHDT and CDR2 YYEEEE come from the germline V gene. This CDR3 region has 19 residues.